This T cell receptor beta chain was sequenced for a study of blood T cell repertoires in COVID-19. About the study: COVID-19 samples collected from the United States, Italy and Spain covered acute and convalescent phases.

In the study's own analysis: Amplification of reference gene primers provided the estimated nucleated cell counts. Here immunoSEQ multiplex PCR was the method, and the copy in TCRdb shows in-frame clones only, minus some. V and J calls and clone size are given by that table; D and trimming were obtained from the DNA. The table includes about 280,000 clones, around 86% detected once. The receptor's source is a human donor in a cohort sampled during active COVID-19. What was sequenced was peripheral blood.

In DNA form, the CDR3 reads TGTGCCAGCAGCTCGCAGACAGATGGGCGAGAGACCCAGTACTTC. Translation gives CASSSQTDGRETQYF. This chain joins TRBV7-9 and TRBJ2-5; a weak D match, TRBD1 (5 bases). V was pared by 4 bases and J by 4 bases, with 16 bases between. CDR1 is SEHNR, CDR2 FQNEAQ, per germline (reference sequence). This CDR3 is 15 amino acids long.